The rows below give T cell receptor beta chains drawn from one sample of a study of blood T cell repertoires in COVID-19. Here immunoSEQ multiplex PCR was the method, and the copy in TCRdb shows in-frame clones only, minus some. The sample contains some 250,000 clones, around 89% of which appear only once. Sequenced: PBMCs or T cells enriched from blood (not recorded which). The source of these receptors is a middle-aged man who had recovered from COVID-19. Both conserved end residues are part of each CDR3. Fields, in order: CDR3 protein, CDR3 DNA, V gene, J gene, D gene, clone size. The D gene is left open where the match is weak. Some rows mark clone size as missing; the rest say once, few, many or name a class of expanded clone.

CDR3: CAWSNRVGRKNTEAFF; DNA: TGTGCCTGGAGTAACCGGGTAGGCCGGAAGAACACTGAAGCTTTCTTT; V: TRBV30; J: TRBJ1-1; D: .; size: .
CDR3: CASSLNTGLYGYTF; DNA: TGCGCCAGCAGCTTGAATACTGGTTTATATGGCTACACCTTC; V: TRBV5-1; J: TRBJ1-2; D: .; size: .
CDR3: CSVGRDNEQFF; DNA: TGCAGCGTTGGCAGGGACAATGAGCAGTTCTTC; V: TRBV29-1; J: TRBJ2-1; D: .; size: .
CDR3: CASSPGTGAHYEQYF; DNA: TGCGCCAGCAGCCCTGGGACAGGTGCACACTACGAGCAGTACTTC; V: TRBV4-1; J: TRBJ2-7; D: TRBD1; size: .
CDR3: CASSVGTANEQYF; DNA: TGTGCCAGCAGCGTTGGGACAGCTAACGAGCAGTACTTC; V: TRBV9; J: TRBJ2-7; D: TRBD1; size: .
CDR3: CASSLDRGTTQYF; DNA: TGCGCCAGCAGCCTCGACAGGGGAACTACGCAGTATTTT; V: TRBV5-1; J: TRBJ2-3; D: TRBD1; size: .
CDR3: CASSSRDNYNSPLHF; DNA: TGCGCCAGCAGCTCCCGGGACAACTATAATTCACCCCTCCACTTT; V: TRBV5-1; J: TRBJ1-6; D: .; size: .
CDR3: CASSLAGDSQETQYF; DNA: TGTGCCAGCAGCTTAGCAGGGGACAGCCAAGAGACCCAGTACTTC; V: TRBV11-2; J: TRBJ2-5; D: TRBD1; size: .
CDR3: CSVTLGTGGTEAFF; DNA: TGCAGCGTTACGTTAGGGACAGGGGGTACTGAAGCTTTCTTT; V: TRBV29-1; J: TRBJ1-1; D: TRBD1; size: .
CDR3: CASSLGQGPMSGYTF; DNA: TGTGCCAGCAGCTTAGGACAGGGTCCGATGAGTGGCTACACCTTC; V: TRBV7-9; J: TRBJ1-2; D: TRBD1; size: .
CDR3: CSVEELAAYNEQFF; DNA: TGCAGCGTTGAAGAACTAGCGGCCTACAATGAGCAGTTCTTC; V: TRBV29-1; J: TRBJ2-1; D: TRBD2; size: .
CDR3: CASSTDRGRTNIQYF; DNA: TGTGCCAGCAGTACAGACAGGGGGCGCACCAACATTCAGTACTTC; V: TRBV27; J: TRBJ2-4; D: TRBD1; size: once
CDR3: CASSSGTGGPIDTQYF; DNA: TGTGCCAGTAGTAGCGGGACGGGGGGGCCAATCGATACGCAGTATTTT; V: TRBV19; J: TRBJ2-3; D: TRBD2; size: .
CDR3: CASSAKPDRGREKLFF; DNA: TGTGCCAGTAGTGCCAAACCTGACAGGGGGCGAGAAAAACTGTTTTTT; V: TRBV19; J: TRBJ1-4; D: TRBD1; size: .
CDR3: CASSLGAARQETQYF; DNA: TGTGCCAGCAGCTTAGGCGCGGCTAGGCAAGAGACCCAGTACTTC; V: TRBV7-2; J: TRBJ2-5; D: .; size: .
CDR3: CASSQGESLRLTDTQYF; DNA: TGCGCCAGCAGCCAGGGAGAATCCCTCCGTTTAACAGATACGCAGTATTTT; V: TRBV4-3; J: TRBJ2-3; D: .; size: .
CDR3: CSVENRGLVQETQYF; DNA: TGCAGCGTTGAGAACAGGGGGCTTGTCCAAGAGACCCAGTACTTC; V: TRBV29-1; J: TRBJ2-5; D: TRBD1; size: .
CDR3: CASSLILTGNYGYTF; DNA: TGTGCCAGCAGCTTGATCTTGACAGGAAACTATGGCTACACCTTC; V: TRBV7-9; J: TRBJ1-2; D: .; size: .
CDR3: CASGFSGAGNTIYF; DNA: TGTGCTAGTGGTTTTAGCGGGGCTGGAAACACCATATATTTT; V: TRBV12-5; J: TRBJ1-3; D: .; size: .
CDR3: CASSHGDNSLYEQYF; DNA: TGTGCCAGCAGCCACGGGGATAATTCTCTCTACGAGCAGTACTTC; V: TRBV6-2/TRBV6-3; J: TRBJ2-7; D: .; size: .
CDR3: CASSQALPETQYF; DNA: TGCGCCAGCAGCCAAGCCCTACCGGAGACCCAGTACTTC; V: TRBV4-1; J: TRBJ2-5; D: .; size: .
CDR3: CASSPFTEQGRYEQYF; DNA: TGTGCCAGCAGCCCCTTCACAGAACAGGGACGCTACGAGCAGTACTTC; V: TRBV14; J: TRBJ2-7; D: .; size: .
CDR3: CASSYRGSSYEQYF; DNA: TGTGCCAGCAGCTACAGGGGCAGCTCCTACGAGCAGTACTTC; V: TRBV14; J: TRBJ2-7; D: TRBD1; size: .
CDR3: CASSSPGQGVAGELFF; DNA: TGTGCCAGCAGCTCACCGGGACAGGGAGTAGCCGGGGAGCTGTTTTTT; V: TRBV7-9; J: TRBJ2-2; D: TRBD1; size: .
CDR3: CASSPPLAGGNEQFF; DNA: TGTGCCAGCTCACCACCGCTAGCGGGGGGCAATGAGCAGTTCTTC; V: TRBV18; J: TRBJ2-1; D: TRBD2; size: .
CDR3: CASSFQDRASRKLFF; DNA: TGTGCCAGTAGTTTCCAGGACAGGGCCTCGCGAAAACTGTTTTTT; V: TRBV19; J: TRBJ1-4; D: TRBD1; size: .
CDR3: CASSSQLRGVIEKETQYF; DNA: TGTGCCAGCAGCTCCCAGCTTAGGGGTGTCATAGAGAAAGAGACCCAGTACTTC; V: TRBV11-2; J: TRBJ2-5; D: .; size: .
CDR3: CASSLEILAGGLSYEQYF; DNA: TGCGCCAGCAGCTTGGAGATTCTAGCGGGGGGGCTTTCCTACGAGCAGTACTTC; V: TRBV5-1; J: TRBJ2-7; D: TRBD2; size: .
CDR3: CASSVLLGTVTDTQYF; DNA: TGTGCCAGCAGTGTCCTTTTGGGGACTGTCACAGATACGCAGTATTTT; V: TRBV6-1; J: TRBJ2-3; D: .; size: .
CDR3: CASSPQTGHTGELFF; DNA: TGTGCCAGTAGTCCCCAGACAGGGCACACCGGGGAGCTGTTTTTT; V: TRBV19; J: TRBJ2-2; D: TRBD1; size: .
CDR3: CASERRSSGANVLTF; DNA: TGTGCCAGCGAAAGACGGAGCTCTGGGGCCAACGTCCTGACTTTC; V: TRBV6-5; J: TRBJ2-6; D: .; size: .
CDR3: CASSPGTGSYNSPLHF; DNA: TGTGCCAGCAGCCCCGGGACAGGCTCCTATAATTCACCCCTCCACTTT; V: TRBV5-6; J: TRBJ1-6; D: TRBD1; size: .
CDR3: CAISEGQAGGYEQYF; DNA: TGTGCCATCAGTGAGGGACAGGCCGGTGGTTACGAGCAGTACTTC; V: TRBV10-3; J: TRBJ2-7; D: TRBD1; size: .
CDR3: CASSEALDRDYEQYF; DNA: TGTGCCAGCAGTGAAGCGCTGGACAGGGACTACGAGCAGTACTTC; V: TRBV6-1; J: TRBJ2-7; D: TRBD1; size: .
CDR3: CASSWGPSGRNTEAFF; DNA: TGTGCCAGCAGCTGGGGGCCGAGCGGTAGGAACACTGAAGCTTTCTTT; V: TRBV5-4; J: TRBJ1-1; D: .; size: once
CDR3: CASSGGTSPTDTQYF; DNA: TGTGCCAGCTCAGGAGGGACTAGCCCCACAGATACGCAGTATTTT; V: TRBV18; J: TRBJ2-3; D: TRBD2; size: .
CDR3: CASSTTRDTGELFF; DNA: TGTGCCAGTAGTACAACTAGGGACACCGGGGAGCTGTTTTTT; V: TRBV19; J: TRBJ2-2; D: .; size: .
CDR3: CASSPGQGPSSYNEQFF; DNA: TGTGCCAGCAGTCCCGGACAGGGGCCTAGCTCCTACAATGAGCAGTTCTTC; V: TRBV27; J: TRBJ2-1; D: TRBD1; size: .
CDR3: CASRTGAYEQYF; DNA: TGTGCCAGCAGAACAGGGGCCTACGAGCAGTACTTC; V: TRBV6-5; J: TRBJ2-7; D: TRBD1; size: .
CDR3: CASSRNRDNGLFF; DNA: TGTGCCAGCTCACGAAACAGGGATAATGGCCTGTTTTTT; V: TRBV18; J: TRBJ1-4; D: .; size: .
CDR3: CASSLATGLTYNSPLHF; DNA: TGCGCCAGCAGCTTGGCCACGGGTTTAACGTATAATTCACCCCTCCACTTT; V: TRBV5-1; J: TRBJ1-6; D: .; size: .
CDR3: CASSFSTRGGYEQYF; DNA: TGTGCCAGCAGCTTTTCAACTCGGGGGGGCTACGAGCAGTACTTC; V: TRBV7-2; J: TRBJ2-7; D: TRBD2; size: .
CDR3: CASSLNKDLGEKLFF; DNA: TGTGCCAGCAGTCTCAACAAGGACTTAGGGGAAAAACTGTTTTTT; V: TRBV27; J: TRBJ1-4; D: .; size: .
CDR3: CASSYSISQTGYTF; DNA: TGTGCCAGCAGTTACTCGATCTCACAAACAGGCTACACCTTC; V: TRBV6-2/TRBV6-3; J: TRBJ1-2; D: .; size: .
CDR3: CASSLRTGRDFF; DNA: TGTGCCAGCAGCTTGCGGACAGGGAGGGATTTCTTT; V: TRBV7-2; J: TRBJ1-1; D: TRBD1; size: .
CDR3: CASSPQGYSNQPQHF; DNA: TGTGCCAGCAGCCCACAGGGATATAGCAATCAGCCCCAGCATTTT; V: TRBV11-2; J: TRBJ1-5; D: .; size: .
CDR3: CASSLPSTGGKPQHF; DNA: TGTGCCAGCAGTTTACCCTCGACAGGGGGCAAGCCCCAGCATTTT; V: TRBV28; J: TRBJ1-5; D: TRBD1; size: .
CDR3: CASSRNTGKGYTF; DNA: TGTGCCAGCAGTCGAAACACAGGGAAAGGCTACACCTTC; V: TRBV28; J: TRBJ1-2; D: .; size: once
CDR3: CASSSSGGADTQYF; DNA: TGCGCCAGCAGCTCTAGCGGGGGGGCAGATACGCAGTATTTT; V: TRBV5-1; J: TRBJ2-3; D: TRBD2; size: once
CDR3: CASSSITGSKNNEQYF; DNA: TGTGCCAGCAGTTCTATTACCGGGTCAAAAAACAACGAGCAGTACTTC; V: TRBV27; J: TRBJ2-7; D: .; size: .
CDR3: CASNPTGGNNSPLHF; DNA: TGTGCCAGTAATCCGACAGGGGGCAATAATTCACCCCTCCACTTT; V: TRBV19; J: TRBJ1-6; D: TRBD1; size: few
CDR3: CASRPDRSNQPQHF; DNA: TGTGCCAGCAGGCCGGACAGGTCAAATCAGCCCCAGCATTTT; V: TRBV6-5; J: TRBJ1-5; D: TRBD1; size: .
CDR3: CASSLNRAGTEAFF; DNA: TGTGCCAGCAGCTTAAACAGGGCGGGCACTGAAGCTTTCTTT; V: TRBV7-8; J: TRBJ1-1; D: .; size: .
CDR3: CASSAGQNYGYTF; DNA: TGTGCCAGCAGCGCCGGACAGAACTATGGCTACACCTTC; V: TRBV11-3; J: TRBJ1-2; D: .; size: .
CDR3: CASSTSGSGEQFF; DNA: TGTGCCAGCAGTACTAGCGGGAGTGGGGAGCAGTTCTTC; V: TRBV12-3/TRBV12-4; J: TRBJ2-1; D: TRBD2; size: .